The rows below give T cell receptor beta chains drawn from one sample of a study of T-cell reconstitution after alpha-beta-depleted transplantation in children. TCRdb ran MiXCR on the PCR reads and lists one entry per CDR3 protein. This sample yields approximately 520,000 distinct CDR3 sequences, of which roughly 10% are seen a single time; about 14% belongs to the top ten. The specimen was PBMCs, mostly from graft donor cells, collected 180 days after TCRalphabeta/CD19-depleted stem cell transplant. The receptors here all came from a female patient aged 2-10 years who had a stem cell transplant for aplastic anemia, so the T cells may come from the graft donor. CDR3s include the opening cysteine and the closing phenylalanine or tryptophan. Fields, in order: clone size, V gene, J gene, D gene, CDR3 protein, CDR3 DNA. The D gene is left open where the match is weak. Clone size appears in some rows only: once, few, many, or a class for an expanded clone.

size: few
V: TRBV5-1
J: TRBJ2-1
D: TRBD2
CDR3: CASSLDRQLAGGSSYNEQFF
DNA: TGCGCCAGCAGCTTGGACCGACAACTAGCGGGAGGGAGCTCCTACAATGAGCAGTTCTTC

size: NA
V: TRBV5-1
J: TRBJ2-1
D: TRBD2
CDR3: CASSAPSGRVNEQFF
DNA: TGCGCCAGCAGCGCTCCTAGCGGGAGAGTCAATGAGCAGTTCTTC

size: NA
V: TRBV11-2
J: TRBJ2-2
D: NA
CDR3: CASSLRPPGELFF
DNA: TGTGCCAGCAGCTTACGGCCGCCCGGGGAGCTGTTTTTT

size: few
V: TRBV7-2
J: TRBJ1-6
D: TRBD1
CDR3: CASSPTGDSYLPLHF
DNA: TGTGCCAGCAGCCCAACGGGGGACAGCTATTTGCCCCTCCACTTT

size: NA
V: TRBV28
J: TRBJ2-4
D: TRBD1
CDR3: CASSGQGLRAKNIQYF
DNA: TGTGCCAGCAGTGGACAGGGTCTCCGAGCCAAAAACATTCAGTACTTC

size: many
V: TRBV7-2
J: TRBJ2-7
D: NA
CDR3: CASSLAGGHEQYF
DNA: TGTGCCAGCAGCTTAGCGGGAGGACACGAGCAGTACTTC

size: NA
V: TRBV20-1
J: TRBJ2-2
D: NA
CDR3: CSAPSSGNTGELFF
DNA: TGCAGTGCTCCCTCCAGCGGTAACACCGGGGAGCTGTTTTTT

size: few
V: TRBV5-1
J: TRBJ2-1
D: NA
CDR3: CASSGRDSFNEQFF
DNA: TGCGCCAGCAGCGGCCGGGACTCCTTCAATGAGCAGTTCTTC

size: NA
V: TRBV29-1
J: TRBJ1-2
D: NA
CDR3: CSVEGDTLYGYTF
DNA: TGCAGCGTTGAAGGGGACACCCTCTATGGCTACACCTTC

size: NA
V: TRBV7-9
J: TRBJ2-7
D: NA
CDR3: CASSLNVGQDYEQYF
DNA: TGTGCCAGCAGCTTAAATGTCGGACAAGACTACGAGCAGTACTTC